This T cell receptor beta chain was sequenced for a study of T cell changes during pregnancy in multiple sclerosis. Measured with immunoSEQ multiplex PCR; TCRdb has only the in-frame clones, and not every one. The table lists roughly 56,000 clones, 88% of them singletons. V lost 0 bases and J 4 bases, leaving 9 bases between the germline ends. Germline CDR1 MNHNY, CDR2 SVGAGI (reference sequence). CDR3 length: 15 residues. The origin of this receptor is a female donor with multiple sclerosis, enrolled in a pregnancy study. The material sequenced was peripheral blood, taken in the first trimester of pregnancy. J is TRBJ1-4 and V is TRBV6-6, with D possibly matching TRBD1 (5 bases). In DNA form, the CDR3 reads TGTGCCAGCAGTTACTCCGCCAGGGATAATGAAAAACTGTTTTTT. As protein: CASSYSARDNEKLFF.